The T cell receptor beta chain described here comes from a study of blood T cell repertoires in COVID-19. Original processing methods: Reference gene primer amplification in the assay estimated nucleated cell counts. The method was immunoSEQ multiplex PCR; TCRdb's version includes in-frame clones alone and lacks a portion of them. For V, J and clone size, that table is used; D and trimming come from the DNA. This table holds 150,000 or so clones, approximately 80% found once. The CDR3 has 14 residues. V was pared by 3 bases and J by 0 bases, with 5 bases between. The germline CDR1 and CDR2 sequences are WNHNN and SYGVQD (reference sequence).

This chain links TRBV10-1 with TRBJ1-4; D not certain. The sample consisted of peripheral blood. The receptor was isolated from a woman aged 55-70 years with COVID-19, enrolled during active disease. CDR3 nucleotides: TGCGCCAGCAGTGAATCTGCAACTAATGAAAAACTGTTTTTT. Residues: CASSESATNEKLFF.